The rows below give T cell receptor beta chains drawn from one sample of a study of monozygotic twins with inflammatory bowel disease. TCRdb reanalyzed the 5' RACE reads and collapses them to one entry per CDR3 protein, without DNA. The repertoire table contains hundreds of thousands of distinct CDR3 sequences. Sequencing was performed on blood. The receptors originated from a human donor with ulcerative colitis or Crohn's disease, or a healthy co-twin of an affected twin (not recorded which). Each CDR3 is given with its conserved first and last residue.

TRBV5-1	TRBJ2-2	CASSPPGLSTGELFF
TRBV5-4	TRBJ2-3	CASSWTSASGLDTQYF
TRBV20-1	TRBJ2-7	CSARDVDRGHDEQYF
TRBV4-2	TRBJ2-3	CASSHHDRAYTDTQYF
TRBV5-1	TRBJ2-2	CASSFQGRTGELFF
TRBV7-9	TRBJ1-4	CASSLARDGEKLFF
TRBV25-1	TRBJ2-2	CASSGGPTNTGELFF
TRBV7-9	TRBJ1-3	CASSYLQGSGNTIYF
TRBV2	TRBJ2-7	CASRRDRLNYEQYF
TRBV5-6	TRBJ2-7	CASTSPQGAYEQYF
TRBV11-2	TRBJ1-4	CASSLEYRSNEKLFF
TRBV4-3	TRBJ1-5	CASSQHPGQGDQPQHF
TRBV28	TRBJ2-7	CASSLSGPYEQYF
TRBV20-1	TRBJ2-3	CSARRTSGRSGPDTQYF
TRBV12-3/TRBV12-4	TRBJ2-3	CAGPDRDTDTQYF
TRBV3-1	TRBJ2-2	CASSQGSPGELFF
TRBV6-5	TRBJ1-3	CASSYYRSGNTIYF
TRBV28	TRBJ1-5	CASRNPGFNQPQHF
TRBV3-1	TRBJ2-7	CASSQRSSRLAGISYEQYF
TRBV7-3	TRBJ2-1	CASGLGTEYNEQFF
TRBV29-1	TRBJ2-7	CSVAPFRDRVNEQYF
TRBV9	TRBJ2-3	CASSFGADTQYF
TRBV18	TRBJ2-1	CASSTTWSSYNEQFF
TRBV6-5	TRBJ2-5	CASSSLSGRGETQYF
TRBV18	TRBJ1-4	CASSPRQDEKLFF
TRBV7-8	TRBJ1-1	CASSLANVNTEAFF
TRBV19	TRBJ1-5	CASSMQGGSNQPQHF
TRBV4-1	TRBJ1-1	CASSHSPGRTNTEAFF
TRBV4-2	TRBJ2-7	CASSQDASWGYEQYF